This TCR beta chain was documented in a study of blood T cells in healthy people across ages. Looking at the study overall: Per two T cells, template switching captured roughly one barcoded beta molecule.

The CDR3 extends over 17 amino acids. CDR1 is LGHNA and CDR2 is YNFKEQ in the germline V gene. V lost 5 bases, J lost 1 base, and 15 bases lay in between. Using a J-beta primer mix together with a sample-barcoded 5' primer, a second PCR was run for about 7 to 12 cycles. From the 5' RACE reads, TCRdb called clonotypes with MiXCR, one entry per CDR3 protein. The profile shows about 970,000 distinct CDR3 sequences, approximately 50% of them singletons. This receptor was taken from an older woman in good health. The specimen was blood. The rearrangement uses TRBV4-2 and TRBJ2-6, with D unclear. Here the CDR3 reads CASSSHPGRSGANVLTF. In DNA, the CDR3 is TGTGCCAGCAGCTCACACCCCGGCCGTTCTGGGGCCAACGTCCTGACTTTC.